This T cell receptor beta chain was identified during a study of memory CD4+ T cells and cytomegalovirus serostatus. Study in general: This sample comes from healthy Belgian adults, fewer than ten CMV seropositive, roughly 22 seronegative.

A few counts support this clone. Its specificity is not known. TCRdb keeps only in-frame clones here, not all; method: immunoSEQ multiplex PCR. This table holds approximately 44,000 clones, about 79% found once. The sort gate was single viable CD3+CD4+CD8-CD45RO+ cells for memory CD4+ T cells. CMV serostatus came from serum IgG against pp150, pp28, p38, p52. This CDR3 has 17 amino acids. The germline gives CDR1 LGHNA, CDR2 YSLEER. Deletions cut 0 bases from V and 6 bases from J, with 18 bases between. General observations from the study: CD4+ memory repertoires contained about two fifths of the 164 reported CMV TCRbeta sequences.

This clonotype was sampled from an adult in good health and CMV-seronegative. The chain carries TRBV4-3 and TRBJ2-1; tentatively, D is TRBD1 (6 bases). Material for sequencing was memory CD4+ T cells from blood. CDR3 sequence (DNA): TGCGCCAGCAGCCAAGATCAGGGGAGAGGATTTGGCAATGAGCAGTTCTTC. Its protein product is CASSQDQGRGFGNEQFF.